This T cell receptor (beta chain) is from a study of blood T cell repertoires in COVID-19. Study information: Researchers got acute and convalescent COVID-19 samples from the United States, Italy and Spain. T cells, B-cell-depleted T cells, or PBMCs provided the cDNA or gDNA that served as material.

Per the study methods: Reference gene primer amplification yielded estimated nucleated cell counts. Repertoires were generated with immunoSEQ multiplex PCR, while TCRdb's copy carries only in-frame clones and drops some. V and J calls and clone size are those listed in that table; D and trimming were worked out from the DNA. The table records approximately 190,000 clones, about 80% of them present only once. This CDR3 is built from 17 residues. The V gene's germline CDR1 is MNHEY and CDR2 SVGEGT. Trimming pared 4 bases from V and 2 bases from J, leaving 19 bases between. Followed longitudinally, the Seattle patients had been enrolled during active infection. This clone was counted between two and nine times.

Sequenced input: peripheral blood. The chain is built from TRBV6-2 or TRBV6-3 and TRBJ2-3, with D possibly being TRBD1 (6 bases). The TCR sequence derives from a woman aged 55-69 years with COVID-19, enrolled during active disease. Here the CDR3 reads CASSSFKTGHLTDTQYF. CDR3 nucleotides: TGTGCCAGCAGTTCCTTCAAGACGGGACATCTCACAGATACGCAGTATTTT.